Below, 21 T cell receptor beta chains from the same sample are listed, as sequenced in a study of a mutant IDH1 vaccine in newly diagnosed glioma. Sequencing used immunoSEQ multiplex PCR; TCRdb keeps in-frame clones, though not all of them. The data contain about 96,000 clones, about four fifths of them singletons. Described time point: baseline, week 1 (first vaccination visit). Stated treatment: pre-vaccination baseline after standard-of-care therapy. Sequencing was performed on PBMCs, taken from a glioma patient treated with radiotherapy, temozolomide or both. The receptors originated from a man in his forties with glioma.

This chain connects TRBV7-8 to TRBJ1-3, with D unresolved. CDR3 length equals 16 residues. The V and J ends lost 4 bases and 0 bases respectively, with 13 bases between them. CDR1 and CDR2 from the germline V gene are SGHVS and FQNEAQ. The CDR3 nucleotides read TGTGCCAGCAGCTCCGAAAGACGGATCTCTGGAAACACCATATATTTT. As protein: CASSSERRISGNTIYF.

This clone was counted only a few times. The chain carries TRBV7-2 and TRBJ2-7; TRBD2 agrees at 10 bases. CDR3 length: 15 amino acids. Trimming at V came to 5 bases and at J to 3 bases, leaving 7 bases not matched to a gene. Germline CDR1 is SGHTA and CDR2 is FQGNSA. The CDR3 nucleotides read TGTGCCAGCAGCCCGGAGAGCGGGAGGGTCTACGAGCAGTACTTC. It is translated as CASSPESGRVYEQYF.

For the CDR3, the DNA is TGTGCCAGCAGCGACCCCAGGGGGATCAACACTGAAGCTTTCTTT. This translates into CASSDPRGINTEAFF. V and J are TRBV5-4 and TRBJ1-1; 7 bases are a match to TRBD1. V was pared by 4 bases and J by 2 bases, with 8 bases of the junction left unmatched. The CDR3 has 15 amino acids. Germline CDR1 SGHNT, CDR2 YYREEE (reference sequence).

J is TRBJ2-5 and V is TRBV7-9; D unresolved. CDR1 and CDR2 from the germline V gene are SEHNR and FQNEAQ (reference sequence). The CDR3 sequence is 13 residues long. Deletions cut 1 base from V and 1 base from J, with 4 bases between. The CDR3 region is CASSLGRQETQYF. CDR3 sequence (DNA): TGTGCCAGCAGCTTAGGGCGCCAAGAGACCCAGTACTTC.

This chain connects TRBV7-2 to TRBJ2-1, with D perhaps TRBD2 (5 bases). This CDR3 contains 14 residues. The germline V and J ends were trimmed by 4 bases and 0 bases, with 7 bases remaining between them. Germline V gives CDR1 SGHTA, CDR2 FQGNSA. CDR3 residues: CASSSTSSYNEQFF. Written as DNA, the CDR3 is TGTGCCAGCAGCTCCACTAGCTCCTACAATGAGCAGTTCTTC.

This clone turned up a few times. V and J are TRBV6-5 and TRBJ1-5, with D possibly matching TRBD1 (5 bases). The CDR3 is made up of 14 amino acids. V lost 6 bases to trimming and J lost 4 bases, with 13 bases between them. Germline loops: CDR1 MNHEY, CDR2 SVGAGI. CDR3 nucleotides: TGTGCCAGCAGGCCCACAGGCTCAAATCAGCCCCAGCATTTT. This encodes CASRPTGSNQPQHF.

This rearrangement joins TRBV27 to TRBJ2-1; no clear D gene. V lost 0 bases, J lost 1 base, and 1 base lay in between. Germline lookup yields CDR1 MNHEY and CDR2 SMNVEV (reference sequence). The CDR3 sequence is 13 residues long. The CDR3 bases are TGTGCCAGCAGTTTATCGTCCTACAATGAGCAGTTCTTC. The encoded protein is CASSLSSYNEQFF.

This chain uses TRBV27 with TRBJ2-7, with 10 bases fitting TRBD1. The junction had 9 bases not matched to a gene; V was cut back by 6 bases and J by 4 bases. CDR3 size: 15 residues. Germline loops: CDR1 MNHEY, CDR2 SMNVEV (reference sequence). The CDR3: CASSVTGGIIYEQYF. CDR3 nucleotides: TGTGCCAGCAGCGTGACAGGGGGCATTATATACGAGCAGTACTTC.

The V gene is TRBV4-2, the J gene TRBJ2-3; TRBD2 matches at 7 bases. The CDR3 covers 14 residues. CDR1 is LGHNA and CDR2 is YNFKEQ in the germline V gene. V dropped 6 bases and J dropped 3; count of bases not matched to a gene: 6. CDR3 DNA: TGTGCCAGCAGGTTAGGGCGGGGGACAGATACGCAGTATTTT. The encoded protein is CASRLGRGTDTQYF.

The chain employs TRBV9 and TRBJ2-1; unclear D gene. V gave up 2 bases and J gave up 0 bases, with 3 bases separating them. This CDR3 has 13 amino acids. Germline-derived CDR1 and CDR2 are SGDLS and YYNGEE. The CDR3 DNA reads as TGTGCCAGCAGCGTCGGCTCCTACAATGAGCAGTTCTTC. This translates into CASSVGSYNEQFF.

The V and J genes are TRBV6-1 and TRBJ2-5; TRBD2 agrees at 9 bases. V was pared by 8 bases and J by 5 bases, with 12 bases of the junction left unmatched. The CDR3 spans 15 residues. Germline V gene lookup returns CDR1 MNHNS and CDR2 SASEGT. The CDR3 region has the DNA TGTGCCAGCCTCGGCGGGGGGGGCCGCCGGGAGACCCAGTACTTC. Translated, it gives CASLGGGGRRETQYF.

V and J are TRBV5-1 and TRBJ2-7; 7 bases match TRBD2. J was trimmed by 3 bases and V by 2 bases; bases with no gene match: 8. The CDR3 has 15 amino acids. Germline V gene sequence: CDR1 SGHRS, CDR2 YFSETQ. In DNA, the CDR3 is TGCGCCAGCAGCTTAGGCGGGAGCCACTACTACGAGCAGTACTTC. This sequence encodes CASSLGGSHYYEQYF.

V usage is TRBV9 and J usage is TRBJ1-1; no clear D. Trimming stripped 0 bases from V and 1 base from J, with 10 bases between. This CDR3 spans 15 amino acids. Germline V lookup: CDR1 SGDLS, CDR2 YYNGEE. CDR3 coding DNA: TGTGCCAGCAGCGTAGTGGCAGGCCCGAACACTGAAGCTTTCTTT. It codes for CASSVVAGPNTEAFF.

The chain employs TRBV6-5 and TRBJ2-7, with D unresolved. This CDR3 contains 11 residues. Germline CDR1 and CDR2: MNHEY and SVGAGI. V was cut by 6 bases and J by 3 bases, with 6 bases left in between. The CDR3 here is CASSHHYEQYF. The CDR3 region has the DNA TGTGCCAGCAGCCACCACTACGAGCAGTACTTC.

The V and J genes are TRBV5-6 and TRBJ2-2; no reliable D call. The CDR3 runs 14 residues. Germline values: CDR1 SGHDT, CDR2 YYEEEE. V was shortened by 6 bases and J by 5 bases, with 14 bases between the two germline ends. Here the CDR3 reads CASKTGRGTGELFF. CDR3 DNA sequence: TGTGCCAGCAAGACGGGCCGCGGAACCGGGGAGCTGTTTTTT.

The rearrangement uses TRBV10-3 and TRBJ2-5; possibly TRBD2 for D (6 bases). Germline loops: CDR1 ENHRY, CDR2 SYGVKD. V shed 2 bases and J shed 0 bases, with 16 bases lying between them. CDR3 size: 17 residues. The CDR3 DNA sequence: TGTGCCATCAGTGAGGGAGGGGCTAGACCGGACCAAGAGACCCAGTACTTC. Translated, it gives CAISEGGARPDQETQYF.

The chain couples TRBV7-8 to TRBJ1-2, with TRBD1 matching over 10 bases. Germline values: CDR1 SGHVS, CDR2 FQNEAQ. The CDR3 contains 18 residues. After removal of 5 bases from V and 7 bases from J, the junction contained 19 bases not matched to a gene. The CDR3 spells CASSPAMDRGGKGSGYTF. Here the CDR3 DNA reads TGTGCCAGCAGCCCAGCAATGGACAGGGGGGGAAAGGGATCTGGCTACACCTTC. The full variable domain, rest sourced from reference TRBV7-8 and TRBJ1-2, is GAGVSQSPRYKVAKRGQDVALRCDPISGHVSLFWYQQALGQGPEFLTYFQNEAQLDKSGLPSDRFFAERPEGSVSTLKIQRTQQEDSAVYLCASSPAMDRGGKGSGYTFGSGTRLTVV.

The chain joins TRBV2 to TRBJ2-1; perhaps TRBD2 as D (5 bases). Trimming removed 6 bases from V and 0 bases from J, with 9 bases in between. In germline, CDR1 is SNHLY, CDR2 FYNNEI. This CDR3 has 14 residues. Here the CDR3 reads CASREGFSYNEQFF. CDR3 DNA sequence: TGTGCCAGCAGAGAGGGCTTCTCCTACAATGAGCAGTTCTTC. The full variable domain, in which reference TRBV2 and TRBJ2-1 provide the parts outside the CDR3, is EPEVTQTPSHQVTQMGQEVILRCVPISNHLYFYWYRQILGQKVEFLVSFYNNEISEKSEIFDDQFSVERPDGSNFTLKIRSTKLEDSAMYFCASREGFSYNEQFFGPGTRLTVL.

The V gene is TRBV15, the J gene TRBJ2-3, with TRBD1 matching over 8 bases. With V trimmed by 0 bases and J by 2 bases, 4 bases remained unmatched. CDR1 LNHNV and CDR2 YYDKDF come from the germline V gene (reference sequence). CDR3 length equals 16 residues. Here the CDR3 reads CATSRETGVYTDTQYF. DNA for the CDR3: TGTGCCACCAGCAGAGAGACAGGGGTTTACACAGATACGCAGTATTTT. The complete variable domain, with remaining parts taken from reference TRBV15 and TRBJ2-3, reads DAMVIQNPRYQVTQFGKPVTLSCSQTLNHNVMYWYQQKSSQAPKLLFHYYDKDFNNEADTPDNFQSRRPNTSFCFLDIRSPGLGDTAMYLCATSRETGVYTDTQYFGPGTRLTVL.

V is TRBV7-3 and J is TRBJ2-2; D remains ambiguous. The ends were cut back, 4 bases at V and 1 base at J, with 4 bases in the middle. The germline gives CDR1 SGHTA, CDR2 FQGTGA. The CDR3 covers 13 residues. The CDR3 region has the DNA TGTGCCAGCAGCTCAGGGAACACCGGGGAGCTGTTTTTT. As protein: CASSSGNTGELFF.

CDR3 in DNA: TGTGCCAGCAGCGTGATAGCCACAGAGACCCAGTACTTC. Its translation is CASSVIATETQYF. J is TRBJ2-5 and V is TRBV11-2, with unresolved D. CDR3 size: 13 residues. CDR1 and CDR2 (germline): SGHAT, FQNNGV. V shed 5 bases and J shed 4 bases, with 11 bases lying between them.